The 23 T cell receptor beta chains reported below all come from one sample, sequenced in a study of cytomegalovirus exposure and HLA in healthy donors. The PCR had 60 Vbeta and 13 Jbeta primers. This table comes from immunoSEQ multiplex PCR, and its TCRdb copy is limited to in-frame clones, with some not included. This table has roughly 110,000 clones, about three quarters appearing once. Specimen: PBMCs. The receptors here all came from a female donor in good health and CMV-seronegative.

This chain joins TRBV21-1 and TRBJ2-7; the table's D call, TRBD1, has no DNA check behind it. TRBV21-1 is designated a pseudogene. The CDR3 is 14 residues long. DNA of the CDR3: TGTGCCAGCAGCAAAGTACAGGGGGCTTACGAGCAGTACTTC. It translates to CASSKVQGAYEQYF.

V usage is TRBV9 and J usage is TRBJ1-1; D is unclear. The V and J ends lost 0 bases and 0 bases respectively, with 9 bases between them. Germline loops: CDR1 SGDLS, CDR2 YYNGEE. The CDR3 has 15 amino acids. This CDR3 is CASSVGVGVNTEAFF. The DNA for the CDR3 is TGTGCCAGCAGCGTAGGGGTGGGAGTGAACACTGAAGCTTTCTTT.

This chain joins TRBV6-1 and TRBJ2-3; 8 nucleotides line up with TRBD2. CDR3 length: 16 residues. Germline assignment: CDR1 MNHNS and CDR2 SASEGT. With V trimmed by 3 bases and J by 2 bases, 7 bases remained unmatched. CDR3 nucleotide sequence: TGTGCCAGCAGTGATATCCCGGGGGGGTCCACAGATACGCAGTATTTT. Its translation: CASSDIPGGSTDTQYF.

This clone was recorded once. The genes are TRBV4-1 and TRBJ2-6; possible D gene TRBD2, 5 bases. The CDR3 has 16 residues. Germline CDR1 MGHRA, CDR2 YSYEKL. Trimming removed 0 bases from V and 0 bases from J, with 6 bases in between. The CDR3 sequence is CASSQDRGSGANVLTF. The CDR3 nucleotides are TGCGCCAGCAGCCAAGATCGGGGCTCTGGGGCCAACGTCCTGACTTTC.

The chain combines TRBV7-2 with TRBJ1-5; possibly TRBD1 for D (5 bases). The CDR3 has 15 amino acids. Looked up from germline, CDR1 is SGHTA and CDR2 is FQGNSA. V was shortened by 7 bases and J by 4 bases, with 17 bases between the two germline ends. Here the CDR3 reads CASTFLGGENQPQHF. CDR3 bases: TGTGCCAGCACCTTTTTGGGGGGAGAAAATCAGCCCCAGCATTTT.

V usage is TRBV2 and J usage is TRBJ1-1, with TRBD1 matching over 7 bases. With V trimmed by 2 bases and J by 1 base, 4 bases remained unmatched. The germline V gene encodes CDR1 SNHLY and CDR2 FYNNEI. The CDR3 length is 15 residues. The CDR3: CASSEFAGGNTEAFF. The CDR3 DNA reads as TGTGCCAGCAGTGAATTCGCAGGGGGGAACACTGAAGCTTTCTTT.

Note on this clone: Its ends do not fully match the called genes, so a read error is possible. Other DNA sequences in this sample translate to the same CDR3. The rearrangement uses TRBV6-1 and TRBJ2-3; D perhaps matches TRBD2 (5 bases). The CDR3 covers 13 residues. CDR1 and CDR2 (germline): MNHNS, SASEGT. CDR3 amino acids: CASSPTTTDTQYF. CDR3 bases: TGTGCCAGCAGCCCGACTACCACAGACACGCAGTATTTT.

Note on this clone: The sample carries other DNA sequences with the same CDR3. DNA for the CDR3: TGTGCCATCAGCGAGACAGGGGGTAATCAGCCCCAGCATTTT. Its translation: CAISETGGNQPQHF. The chain employs TRBV10-3 and TRBJ1-5, with 9 bases identical to TRBD1. The CDR3 sequence is 14 residues long. V shed 6 bases and J 4 bases; nucleotides not matched to a gene: 4. Per the germline V gene, CDR1 is ENHRY and CDR2 is SYGVKD.

The CDR3 coding sequence is TGTGCCAGCGGGCCAAGTAGCGGGGGGACAAAAGAGACCCAGTACTTC. Translation gives CASGPSSGGTKETQYF. V usage is TRBV5-6 and J usage is TRBJ2-5; 10 bases are a match to TRBD2. The trim removed 7 bases at V and 3 bases at J, leaving 12 bases unmatched. The CDR3 is 16 amino acids. The germline CDR1 and CDR2 sequences are SGHDT and YYEEEE.

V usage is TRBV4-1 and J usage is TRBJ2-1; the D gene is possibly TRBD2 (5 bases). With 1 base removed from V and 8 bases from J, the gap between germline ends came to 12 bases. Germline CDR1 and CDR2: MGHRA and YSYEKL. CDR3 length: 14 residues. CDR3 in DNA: TGCGCCAGCAGCCAAGTCGGGTTCGGGGATGAGCAGTTCTTC. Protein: CASSQVGFGDEQFF.

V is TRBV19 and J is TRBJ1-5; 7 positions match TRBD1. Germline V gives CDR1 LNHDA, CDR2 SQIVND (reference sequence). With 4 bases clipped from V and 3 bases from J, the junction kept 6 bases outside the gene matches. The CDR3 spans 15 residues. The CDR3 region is CASSTLQGFNQPQHF. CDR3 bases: TGTGCCAGTAGTACGTTACAGGGGTTCAATCAGCCCCAGCATTTT. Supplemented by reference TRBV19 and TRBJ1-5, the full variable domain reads DGGITQSPKYLFRKEGQNVTLSCEQNLNHDAMYWYRQDPGQGLRLIYYSQIVNDFQKGDIAEGYSVSREKKESFPLTVTSAQKNPTAFYLCASSTLQGFNQPQHFGDGTRLSIL.

CDR3 loop: CASSLAGHDGYTF. In DNA form, the CDR3 reads TGTGCCAGCAGCTTAGCAGGACATGATGGCTACACCTTC. The chain joins TRBV7-9 to TRBJ1-2; tentatively, D is TRBD1 (5 bases). The length of the CDR3 is 13 residues. Trimming stripped 0 bases from V and 6 bases from J, with 8 bases between. Germline CDR1 and CDR2: SEHNR and FQNEAQ (reference sequence).

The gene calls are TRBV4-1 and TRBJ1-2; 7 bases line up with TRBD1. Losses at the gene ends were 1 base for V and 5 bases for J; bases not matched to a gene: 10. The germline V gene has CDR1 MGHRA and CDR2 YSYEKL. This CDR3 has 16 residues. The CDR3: CASSQGVEGARYGYTF. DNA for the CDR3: TGCGCCAGCAGCCAAGGGGTGGAGGGGGCACGATATGGCTACACCTTC.

Here the CDR3 DNA reads TGTGCCAGCAGGATAATAGCGGGGGGGGACAATGAGCAGTTCTTC. This sequence encodes CASRIIAGGDNEQFF. This rearrangement joins TRBV6-5 to TRBJ2-1; 11 nucleotides line up with TRBD2. This CDR3 spans 15 amino acids. Germline CDR1 and CDR2: MNHEY and SVGAGI. V was clipped by 6 bases and J by 5 bases; unmatched bases: 6.

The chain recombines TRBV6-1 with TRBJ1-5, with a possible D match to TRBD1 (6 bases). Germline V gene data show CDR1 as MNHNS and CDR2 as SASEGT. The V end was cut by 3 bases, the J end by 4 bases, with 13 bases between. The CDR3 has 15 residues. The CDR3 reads CASSDWLQGNQPQHF. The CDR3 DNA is TGTGCCAGCAGTGATTGGCTTCAGGGGAATCAGCCCCAGCATTTT.

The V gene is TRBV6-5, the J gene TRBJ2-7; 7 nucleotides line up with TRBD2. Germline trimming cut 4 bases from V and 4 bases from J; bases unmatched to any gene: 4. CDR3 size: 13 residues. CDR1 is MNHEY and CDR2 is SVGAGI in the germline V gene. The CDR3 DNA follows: TGTGCCAGCAGTTTACTAGCGCGTTACGAGCAGTACTTC. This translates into CASSLLARYEQYF.

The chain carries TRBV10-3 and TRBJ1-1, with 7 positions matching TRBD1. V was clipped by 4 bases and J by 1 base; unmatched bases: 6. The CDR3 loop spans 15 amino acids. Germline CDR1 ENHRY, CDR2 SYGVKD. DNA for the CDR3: TGTGCCATCAGTGCCGCCCAGGGGGGGAACACTGAAGCTTTCTTT. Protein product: CAISAAQGGNTEAFF.

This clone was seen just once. The CDR3 region has the DNA TGCAGCGTTGCCCCGGCTGAGGGACAGGGAGGAACAGATACGCAGTATTTT. The encoded protein is CSVAPAEGQGGTDTQYF. V usage is TRBV29-1 and J usage is TRBJ2-3; 9 nucleotides line up with TRBD1. CDR3 length: 17 amino acids. J was trimmed by 3 bases and V by 4 bases; bases with no gene match: 14. Germline lookup yields CDR1 SQVTM and CDR2 ANQGSEA.

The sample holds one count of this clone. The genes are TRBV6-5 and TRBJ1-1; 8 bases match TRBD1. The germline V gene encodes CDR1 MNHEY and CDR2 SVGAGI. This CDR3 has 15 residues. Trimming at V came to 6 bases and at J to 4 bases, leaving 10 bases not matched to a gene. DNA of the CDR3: TGTGCCAGCAGCCCGACAGGGGCCGTGGGCACTGAAGCTTTCTTT. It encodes CASSPTGAVGTEAFF.

The CDR3 sequence: CASSFVKIAGVGDTQYF. The CDR3 DNA is TGTGCCAGCAGTTTCGTCAAGATAGCGGGGGTCGGAGATACGCAGTATTTT. The chain combines TRBV27 with TRBJ2-3, with 9 nucleotides matching TRBD2. The junction had 12 bases not matched to a gene; V was cut back by 3 bases and J by 5 bases. The germline gives CDR1 MNHEY, CDR2 SMNVEV (reference sequence). There are 17 residues in the CDR3.

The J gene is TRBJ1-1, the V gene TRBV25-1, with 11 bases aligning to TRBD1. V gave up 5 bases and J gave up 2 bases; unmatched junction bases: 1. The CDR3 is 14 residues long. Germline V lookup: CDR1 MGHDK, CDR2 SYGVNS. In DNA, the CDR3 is TGTGCCAGCAGTAGGACAGGGGGCAACACTGAAGCTTTCTTT. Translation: CASSRTGGNTEAFF.

This CDR3 is CSARRGNEQYF. The CDR3 nucleotides read TGCAGTGCTAGAAGAGGGAACGAGCAGTACTTC. The chain carries TRBV20-1 and TRBJ2-7; tentatively, D is TRBD2 (5 bases). The CDR3 loop spans 11 amino acids. V was trimmed by 2 bases and J by 5 bases, leaving 7 bases between them. CDR1 DFQATT and CDR2 SNEGSKA come from the germline V gene (reference sequence).

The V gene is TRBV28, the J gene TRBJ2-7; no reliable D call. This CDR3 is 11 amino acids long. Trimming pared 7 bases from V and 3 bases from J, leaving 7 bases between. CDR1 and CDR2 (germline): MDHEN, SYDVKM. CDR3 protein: CASTFNYEQYF. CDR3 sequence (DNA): TGTGCCAGCACCTTTAACTACGAGCAGTACTTC. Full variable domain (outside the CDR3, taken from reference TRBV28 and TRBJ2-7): DVKVTQSSRYLVKRTGEKVFLECVQDMDHENMFWYRQDPGLGLRLIYFSYDVKMKEKGDIPEGYSVSREKKERFSLILESASTNQTSMYLCASTFNYEQYFGPGTRLTVT.